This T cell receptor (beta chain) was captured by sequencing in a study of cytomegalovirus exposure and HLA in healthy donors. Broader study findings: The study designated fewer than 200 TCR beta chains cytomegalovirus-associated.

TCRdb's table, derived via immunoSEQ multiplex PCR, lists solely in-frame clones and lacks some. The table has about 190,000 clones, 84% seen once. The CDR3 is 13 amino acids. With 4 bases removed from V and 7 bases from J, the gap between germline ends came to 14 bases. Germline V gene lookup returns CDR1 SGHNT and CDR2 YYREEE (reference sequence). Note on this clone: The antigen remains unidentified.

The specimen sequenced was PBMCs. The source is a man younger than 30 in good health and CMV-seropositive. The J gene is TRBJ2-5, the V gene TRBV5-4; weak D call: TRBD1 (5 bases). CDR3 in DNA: TGTGCCAGCAGCACCGAACAGGCCCGGACCCAGTACTTC. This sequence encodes CASSTEQARTQYF.